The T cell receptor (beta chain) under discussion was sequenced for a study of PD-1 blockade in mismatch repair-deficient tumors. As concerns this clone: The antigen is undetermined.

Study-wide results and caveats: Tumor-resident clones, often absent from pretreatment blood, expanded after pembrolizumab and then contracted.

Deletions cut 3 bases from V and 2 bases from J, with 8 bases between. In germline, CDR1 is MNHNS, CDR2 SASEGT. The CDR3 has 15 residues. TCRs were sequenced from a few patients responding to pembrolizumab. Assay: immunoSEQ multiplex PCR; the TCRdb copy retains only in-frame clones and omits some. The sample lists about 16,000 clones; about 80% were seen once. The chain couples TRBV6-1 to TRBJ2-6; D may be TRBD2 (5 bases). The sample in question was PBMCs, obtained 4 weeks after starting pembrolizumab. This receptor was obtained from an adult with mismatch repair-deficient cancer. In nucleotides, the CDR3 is TGTGCCAGCAGTGATACGGGGACTGGGGCCAACGTCCTGACTTTC. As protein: CASSDTGTGANVLTF.